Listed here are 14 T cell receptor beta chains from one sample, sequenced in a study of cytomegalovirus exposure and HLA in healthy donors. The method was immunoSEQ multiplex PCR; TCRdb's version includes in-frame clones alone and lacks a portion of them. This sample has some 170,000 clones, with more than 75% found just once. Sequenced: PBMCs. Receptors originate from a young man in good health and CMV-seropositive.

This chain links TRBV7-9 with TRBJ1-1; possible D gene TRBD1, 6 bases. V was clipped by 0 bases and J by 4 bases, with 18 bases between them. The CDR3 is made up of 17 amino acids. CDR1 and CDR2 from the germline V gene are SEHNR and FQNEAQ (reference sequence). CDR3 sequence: CASSLALDSRVSTEAFF. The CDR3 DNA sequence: TGTGCCAGCAGCTTAGCGCTGGACAGCAGAGTTAGCACTGAAGCTTTCTTT.

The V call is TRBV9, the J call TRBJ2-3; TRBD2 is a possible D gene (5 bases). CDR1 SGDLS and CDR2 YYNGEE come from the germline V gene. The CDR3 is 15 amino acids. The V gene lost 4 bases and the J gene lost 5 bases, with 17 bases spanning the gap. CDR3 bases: TGTGCCAGCAGCCCCCGTGGGAGCCATGAAGATACGCAGTATTTT. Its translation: CASSPRGSHEDTQYF.

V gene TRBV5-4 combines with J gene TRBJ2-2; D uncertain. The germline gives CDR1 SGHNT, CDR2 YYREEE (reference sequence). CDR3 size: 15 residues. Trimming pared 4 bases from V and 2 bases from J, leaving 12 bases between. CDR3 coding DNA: TGTGCCAGCAGCCCATCCGGCGGTAACACCGGGGAGCTGTTTTTT. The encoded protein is CASSPSGGNTGELFF.

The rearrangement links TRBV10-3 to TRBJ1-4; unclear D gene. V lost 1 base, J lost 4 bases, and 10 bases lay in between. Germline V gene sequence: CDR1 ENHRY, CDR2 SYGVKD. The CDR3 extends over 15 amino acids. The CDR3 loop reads CAISEFREGNEKLFF. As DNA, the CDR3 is TGTGCCATCAGTGAGTTTAGGGAGGGTAATGAAAAACTGTTTTTT.

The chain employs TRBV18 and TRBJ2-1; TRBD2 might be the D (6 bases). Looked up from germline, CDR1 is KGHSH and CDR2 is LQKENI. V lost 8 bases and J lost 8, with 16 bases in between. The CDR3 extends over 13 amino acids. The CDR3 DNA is TGTGCCAGCCCGGGACTCCGCGGGGATGAGCAGTTCTTC. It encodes CASPGLRGDEQFF.

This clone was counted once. The CDR3 sequence is CASRLVDEQFF. The CDR3 nucleotides are TGTGCCAGCAGACTAGTCGATGAGCAGTTCTTC. V gene TRBV7-2 combines with J gene TRBJ2-1, with D possibly being TRBD2 (5 bases). Germline V gives CDR1 SGHTA, CDR2 FQGNSA. The CDR3 consists of 11 residues. The V end was cut by 6 bases, the J end by 8 bases, with 8 bases between.

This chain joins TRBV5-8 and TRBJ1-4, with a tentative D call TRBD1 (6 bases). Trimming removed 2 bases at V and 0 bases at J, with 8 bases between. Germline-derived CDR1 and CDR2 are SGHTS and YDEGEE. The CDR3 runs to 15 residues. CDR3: CASSFGQTTNEKLFF. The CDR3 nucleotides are TGTGCCAGCAGCTTTGGACAGACAACTAATGAAAAACTGTTTTTT.

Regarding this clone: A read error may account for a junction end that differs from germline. DNA of the CDR3: TGTGCCAGCAGGGTATCGGGACAGGGGAGGGTCTTC. Translated: CASRVSGQGRVF. J is TRBJ2-1 and V is TRBV5-6; 10 bases are a match to TRBD1. CDR3 length: 12 amino acids. CDR1 is SGHDT and CDR2 is YYEEEE in the germline V gene. Drawing the rest from reference TRBV5-6 and TRBJ2-1, the complete variable domain is DAGVTQSPTHLIKTRGQQVTLRCSPKSGHDTVSWYQQALGQGPQFIFQYYEEEERQRGNFPDRFSGHQFPNYSSELNVNALLLGDSALYLCASRVSGQGRVFGPGTRLTVL.

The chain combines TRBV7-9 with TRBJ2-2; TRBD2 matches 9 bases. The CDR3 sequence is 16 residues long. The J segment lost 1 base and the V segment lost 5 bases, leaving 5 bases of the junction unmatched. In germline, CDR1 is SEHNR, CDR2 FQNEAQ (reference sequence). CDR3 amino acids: CASSLSGGVNTGELFF. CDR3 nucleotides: TGTGCCAGCAGCCTTAGCGGGGGCGTGAACACCGGGGAGCTGTTTTTT.

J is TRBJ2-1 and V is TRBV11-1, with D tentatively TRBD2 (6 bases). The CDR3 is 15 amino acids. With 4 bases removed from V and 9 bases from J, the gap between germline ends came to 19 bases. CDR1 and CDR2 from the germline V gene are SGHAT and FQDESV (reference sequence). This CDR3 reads CASSSPTRSGGEQFF. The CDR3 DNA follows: TGTGCCAGCAGCTCCCCGACTAGATCCGGTGGTGAGCAGTTCTTC.

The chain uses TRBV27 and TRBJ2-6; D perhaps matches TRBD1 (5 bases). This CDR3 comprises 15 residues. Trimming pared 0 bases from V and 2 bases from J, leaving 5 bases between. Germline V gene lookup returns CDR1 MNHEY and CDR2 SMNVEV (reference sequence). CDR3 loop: CASSLSGAGANVLTF. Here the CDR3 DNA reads TGTGCCAGCAGTTTATCAGGGGCTGGGGCCAACGTCCTGACTTTC. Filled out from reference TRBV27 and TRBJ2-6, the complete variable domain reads EAQVTQNPRYLITVTGKKLTVTCSQNMNHEYMSWYRQDPGLGLRQIYYSMNVEVTDKGDVPEGYKVSRKEKRNFPLILESPSPNQTSLYFCASSLSGAGANVLTFGAGSRLTVL.

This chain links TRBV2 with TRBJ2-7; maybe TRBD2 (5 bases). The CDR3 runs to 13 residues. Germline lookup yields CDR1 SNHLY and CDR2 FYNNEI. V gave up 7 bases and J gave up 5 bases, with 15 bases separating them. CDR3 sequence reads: CASMIGGFDEQYF. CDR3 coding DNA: TGTGCCAGCATGATCGGAGGTTTCGACGAGCAGTACTTC.

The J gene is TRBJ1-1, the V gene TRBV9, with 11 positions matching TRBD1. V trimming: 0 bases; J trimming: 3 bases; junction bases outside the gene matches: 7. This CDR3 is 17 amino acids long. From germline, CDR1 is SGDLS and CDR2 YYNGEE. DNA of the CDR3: TGTGCCAGCAGCGTAGCGCGGACAGGGGGCGCGGACACTGAAGCTTTCTTT. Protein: CASSVARTGGADTEAFF.

DNA of the CDR3: TGTGCCAGCTCCGAAAGCGGTAGCTCCTACAATGAGCAGTTCTTC. Its protein is CASSESGSSYNEQFF. This rearrangement joins TRBV5-4 to TRBJ2-1; D is possibly TRBD2 (5 bases). Trimming left V 7 bases short and J 0 bases short, with 14 bases between. From germline, CDR1 is SGHNT and CDR2 YYREEE (reference sequence). The CDR3 spans 15 residues.